This entry describes one T cell receptor beta chain. Its cognate antigen is unknown. The data belong to a study of response to subunit inactivated influenza vaccine. Overall study findings and caveats: Authors suggested each seasonal influenza vaccination recruits few new T cells.

Trimming pared 6 bases from V and 4 bases from J, leaving 10 bases between. This CDR3 has 13 residues. TCRdb recomputed calls from the RT-PCR reads with MiXCR, one row per CDR3 protein. The table includes 650,000 to 800,000 distinct CDR3 sequences, approximately 14% detected once. This chain connects TRBV12-3 or TRBV12-4 to TRBJ2-1; D unclear. Specimen: PBMCs from blood, collected approximately 15 days before vaccination. This TCR was recovered from a man in his forties or fifties who received an inactivated influenza vaccine. CDR3 region: CASSREVYNEQFF. CDR3 in DNA: TGTGCCAGCAGCCGTGAGGTTTACAATGAGCAGTTCTTC.